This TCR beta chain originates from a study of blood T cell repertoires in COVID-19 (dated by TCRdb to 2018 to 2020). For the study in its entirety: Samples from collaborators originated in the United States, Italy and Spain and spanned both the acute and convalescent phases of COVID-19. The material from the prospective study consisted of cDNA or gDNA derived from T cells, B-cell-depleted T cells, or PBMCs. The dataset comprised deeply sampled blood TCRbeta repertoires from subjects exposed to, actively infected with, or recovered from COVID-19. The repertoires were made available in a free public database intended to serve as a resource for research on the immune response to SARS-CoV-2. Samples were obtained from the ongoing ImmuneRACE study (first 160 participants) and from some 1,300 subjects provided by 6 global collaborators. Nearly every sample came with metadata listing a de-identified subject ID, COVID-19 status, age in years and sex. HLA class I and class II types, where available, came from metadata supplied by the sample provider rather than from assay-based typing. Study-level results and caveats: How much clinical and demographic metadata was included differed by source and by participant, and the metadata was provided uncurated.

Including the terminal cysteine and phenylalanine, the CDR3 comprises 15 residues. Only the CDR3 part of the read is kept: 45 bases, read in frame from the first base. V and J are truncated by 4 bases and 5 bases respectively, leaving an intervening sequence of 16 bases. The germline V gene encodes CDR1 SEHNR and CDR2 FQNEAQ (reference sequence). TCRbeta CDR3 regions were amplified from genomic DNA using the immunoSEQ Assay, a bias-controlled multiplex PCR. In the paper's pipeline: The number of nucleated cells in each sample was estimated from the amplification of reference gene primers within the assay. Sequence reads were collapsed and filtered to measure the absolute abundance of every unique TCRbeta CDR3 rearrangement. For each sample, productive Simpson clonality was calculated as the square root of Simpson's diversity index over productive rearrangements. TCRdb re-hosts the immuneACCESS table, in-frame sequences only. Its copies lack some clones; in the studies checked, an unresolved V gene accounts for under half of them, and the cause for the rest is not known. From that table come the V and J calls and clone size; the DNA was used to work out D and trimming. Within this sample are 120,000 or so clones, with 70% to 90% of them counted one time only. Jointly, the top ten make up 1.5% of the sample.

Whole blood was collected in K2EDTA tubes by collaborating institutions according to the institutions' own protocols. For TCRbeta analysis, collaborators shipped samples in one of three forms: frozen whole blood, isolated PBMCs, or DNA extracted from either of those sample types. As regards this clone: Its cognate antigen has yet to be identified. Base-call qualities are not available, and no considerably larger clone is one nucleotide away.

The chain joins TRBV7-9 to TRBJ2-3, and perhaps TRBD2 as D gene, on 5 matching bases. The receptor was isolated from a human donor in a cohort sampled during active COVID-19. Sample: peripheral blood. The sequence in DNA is TGTGCCAGCAGCTACCATCGCTTGGGGAGAGATACGCAGTATTTT. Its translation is CASSYHRLGRDTQYF.